A selection of T cell receptor beta chains follows, all from one sample in a study of cytomegalovirus exposure and HLA in healthy donors. Assay: immunoSEQ multiplex PCR; the TCRdb copy retains only in-frame clones and omits some. The table has roughly 240,000 clones, about 83% seen once. The specimen was PBMCs. The receptors shown here come from a young man in good health and CMV-seronegative. The CDR3 runs from the conserved cysteine through the conserved F or W. Fields, in order: J gene, clone size, V gene, D gene, CDR3 DNA, CDR3 protein. The D gene is left open where the match is weak. Clone size is not always given. Where it is, it says once, few, many or a class for expanded clones.

TRBJ2-7	.	TRBV28	.	TGTGCCAGCACAATGACAGGCCGTCATAAAACCTACGAGCAGTACTTC	CASTMTGRHKTYEQYF
TRBJ2-2	.	TRBV2	.	TGTGCCAGCAGAGGACAGCCGAACACCGGGGAGCTGTTTTTT	CASRGQPNTGELFF
TRBJ1-5	.	TRBV2	TRBD1	TGTGCCAGCAGTGCTCGACAGGGCCGGCCCCAGCATTTT	CASSARQGRPQHF
TRBJ1-4	.	TRBV2	.	TGTGCCACAGCAGAGGGGGTCACTAATGAAAAACTGTTTTTT	CATAEGVTNEKLFF
TRBJ2-5	.	TRBV18	TRBD1	TGTGCCAGCCAGTCCGGGACAGGCGCTAATAGGCAGTACTTC	CASQSGTGANRQYF
TRBJ1-2	.	TRBV7-2	.	TGTGCCAGCAGCTCCACGTGGTTTGGAGGGAGTGGCTACACCTTC	CASSSTWFGGSGYTF
TRBJ2-1	once	TRBV6-5	TRBD1	TGTGCCAGCAGAAGACAGGGAGACAATGAGCAGTTCTTC	CASRRQGDNEQFF
TRBJ1-4	.	TRBV28	TRBD1	TGTGCCAGCAGTTTATCAAGGGGGCCCTTGAATGAAAAACTGTTTTTT	CASSLSRGPLNEKLFF
TRBJ2-7	.	TRBV7-8	TRBD1	TGTGCCAGCAGCGGTCGACAGGGGAGGTACTACGAGCAGTACTTC	CASSGRQGRYYEQYF
TRBJ2-7	.	TRBV19	.	TGTGCCAGTAGGCTCCTTGGACAGAACTCCTACGAGCAGTACTTC	CASRLLGQNSYEQYF
TRBJ2-3	.	TRBV7-3	.	TGTGCCAGCAGCTTAAGTTTAGGGGGCACAGATACGCAGTATTTT	CASSLSLGGTDTQYF
TRBJ2-7	.	TRBV10-3	TRBD2	TGTGCCATCAGTTATAAGCGGGAGCTGTCCTACGAGCAGTACTTC	CAISYKRELSYEQYF
TRBJ1-1	.	TRBV9	TRBD1	TGTGCCAGCAGCGTATCAGGGGGCGGGAGGGACACTGAAGCTTTCTTT	CASSVSGGGRDTEAFF
TRBJ2-7	once	TRBV5-1	TRBD1	TGCGCCAGCAGTCATCAGGGGGCTTCGGACGAGCAGTACTTC	CASSHQGASDEQYF
TRBJ2-2	.	TRBV6-5	.	TGTGCCAGCTCGTGGCAGGGATTCAGCACCGGGGAGCTGTTTTTT	CASSWQGFSTGELFF
TRBJ2-6	.	TRBV19	.	TGTGCCAGTAGTATCGGGTGGCGGGGGGCCAACGTCCTGACTTTC	CASSIGWRGANVLTF
TRBJ2-7	.	TRBV7-2	TRBD2	TGTGCCAGCAGCTTCACAGGACTAGCGGGAGGGCGGTACGAGCAGTACTTC	CASSFTGLAGGRYEQYF
TRBJ2-5	once	TRBV29-1	.	TGCAGTGTTCGTGGGCAGGGGGAGACCCAGTACTTC	CSVRGQGETQYF
TRBJ2-2	.	TRBV11-3	TRBD1	TGTGCCAGCCAAACAGGGGATAACGGGGAGCTGTTTTTT	CASQTGDNGELFF
TRBJ1-1	.	TRBV10-3	TRBD1	TGTGCCAGCAGTGAAGCAGGGGGCACTGAAGCTTTCTTT	CASSEAGGTEAFF
TRBJ2-5	.	TRBV10-3	.	TGTGCCATCAAGGGCAGGGAACAAGAGACCCAGTACTTC	CAIKGREQETQYF
TRBJ1-2	.	TRBV30	.	TGTGCCTGGAGTGCGGAGGTCTACGGCTACACCTTC	CAWSAEVYGYTF
TRBJ2-7	.	TRBV27	TRBD1	TGTGCCAGCCGCCAATGGACAGGGGTGAACGAGCAGTACTTC	CASRQWTGVNEQYF
TRBJ2-5	.	TRBV12-5	.	TGTGCTAGTGGTTTCGCGGAGACCCAGTACTTC	CASGFAETQYF
TRBJ2-5	.	TRBV9	.	TGTGCCAGCAGCACCGAGGGGAGGGAGACCCAGTACTTC	CASSTEGRETQYF
TRBJ2-3	.	TRBV5-6	TRBD2	TGTGCCAGCGCTGAAGCTGGAGGACTAGCGGGCACGGATACGCAGTATTTT	CASAEAGGLAGTDTQYF
TRBJ2-7	.	TRBV19	TRBD1	TGTGCCAGTAGACAGGGGGCGTTATACGAGCAGTACTTC	CASRQGALYEQYF
TRBJ2-6	.	TRBV18	.	TGTGCCAGCTCACACATCTCCTCTGGGGCCAACGTCCTGACTTTC	CASSHISSGANVLTF
TRBJ2-7	once	TRBV27	.	TGTGCCAGCAGGCAGCAGGTCTCCTACGAGCAGTACTTC	CASRQQVSYEQYF
TRBJ2-7	.	TRBV27	.	TGTGCCAGCAGTTTAAACAGTTACAACGAGCAGTACTTC	CASSLNSYNEQYF
TRBJ1-2	.	TRBV19	.	TGTGCCAGTAGTATCGAGGCAGAGGACTATGGCTACACCTTC	CASSIEAEDYGYTF
TRBJ1-2	.	TRBV9	.	TGTGCCAGCAGCGCCCGGGAGTCCTTCCATGGCTACACCTTC	CASSARESFHGYTF
TRBJ1-5	.	TRBV10-3	.	TGTGCCATCAAAGGAGGCCAGGAGTTCAATCAGCCCCAGCATTTT	CAIKGGQEFNQPQHF
TRBJ2-1	.	TRBV7-6	.	TGTGCCAGCAGCTTTATGGCGGCTAACTACAATGAGCAGTTCTTC	CASSFMAANYNEQFF
TRBJ2-5	.	TRBV5-1	TRBD2	TGCGCCAGCAGCCCCGGGACTAGCGGGGCGGCGGTTCAAGAGACCCAGTACTTC	CASSPGTSGAAVQETQYF
TRBJ2-1	.	TRBV7-8	.	TGTGCCAGCAGCTTAGTTTTCGCGGGCTCCTACAATGAGCAGTTCTTC	CASSLVFAGSYNEQFF
TRBJ1-1	.	TRBV10-3	.	TGTGCCATCAGGGGCAGCCTTAACACTGAAGCTTTCTTT	CAIRGSLNTEAFF
TRBJ1-2	.	TRBV2	.	TGTGCCAGCAGCAGGACTAGCTACACCTTC	CASSRTSYTF
TRBJ1-1	.	TRBV5-1	TRBD1	TGCGCCAGCAGCTCTGGGGGACAGGGATATGAAGCTTTCTTT	CASSSGGQGYEAFF
TRBJ1-4	.	TRBV9	TRBD1	TGTGCCAGCAGCGTAGGGCCGGGACAGACTAATGAAAAACTGTTTTTT	CASSVGPGQTNEKLFF
TRBJ1-3	.	TRBV11-2	.	TGTGCCAGCGGGGCAAGTGGGTCTGGAAACACCATATATTTT	CASGASGSGNTIYF
TRBJ1-4	.	TRBV5-1	TRBD1	TGCGCCAGCAGTCCTGGACAGGCTGAAAAACTGTTTTTT	CASSPGQAEKLFF